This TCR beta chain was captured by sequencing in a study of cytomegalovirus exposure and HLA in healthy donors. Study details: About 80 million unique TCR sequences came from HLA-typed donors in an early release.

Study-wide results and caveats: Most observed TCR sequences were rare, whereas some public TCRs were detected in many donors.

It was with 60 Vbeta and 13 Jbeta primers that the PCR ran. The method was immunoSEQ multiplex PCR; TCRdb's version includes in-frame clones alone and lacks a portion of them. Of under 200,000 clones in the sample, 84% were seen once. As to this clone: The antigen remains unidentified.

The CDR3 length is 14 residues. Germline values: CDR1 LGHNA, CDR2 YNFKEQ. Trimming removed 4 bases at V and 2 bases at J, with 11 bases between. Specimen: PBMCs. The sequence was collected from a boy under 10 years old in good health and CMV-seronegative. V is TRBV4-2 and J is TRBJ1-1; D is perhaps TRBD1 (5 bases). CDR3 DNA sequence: TGTGCCAGCAGCCGCGGGACTGAAAACACTGAAGCTTTCTTT. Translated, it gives CASSRGTENTEAFF.